These 10 T cell receptor beta chains were all obtained from the same sample, sequenced in a study of Ad26.COV2.S vaccination and SARS-CoV-2 variants. This table comes from immunoSEQ multiplex PCR, and its TCRdb copy is limited to in-frame clones, with some not included. Found here are about 430,000 clones, approximately 90% of them singletons; the top ten hold more than 10%. Treatment described: about 20 received Ad26.COV2.S at low or high dose, single or two shots; roughly five received placebo; per-sample allocation not given. The samples date from day 63 after the first vaccine or placebo injection. Specimen: peripheral blood, collected in a trial of Ad26.COV2.S vaccine versus placebo. Source of these receptors: a person between 18 and 60 years old who received the Ad26.COV2.S COVID-19 vaccine or a placebo.

The gene calls are TRBV6-6 and TRBJ2-7; 8 bases are a match to TRBD1. This CDR3 is 14 amino acids long. With V trimmed by 7 bases and J by 4 bases, 9 bases remained unmatched. CDR1 is MNHNY, CDR2 SVGAGI, per germline (reference sequence). The CDR3 here is CASKDRDRIYEQYF. The DNA for the CDR3 is TGTGCCAGCAAAGACCGGGACAGGATATACGAGCAGTACTTC.

This clone was picked up a small number of times. The chain carries TRBV6-5 and TRBJ1-5, with TRBD1 matching over 8 bases. Per germline, CDR1 MNHEY and CDR2 SVGAGI. V lost 6 bases, J lost 4 bases, and 8 bases stayed unmatched. This CDR3 has 15 residues. The CDR3 loop is CASRGGTGHNQPQHF. The CDR3 DNA is TGTGCCAGCAGGGGAGGGACAGGCCATAATCAGCCCCAGCATTTT.

CDR3 region: CAWSGQGTEAFF. Written as DNA, the CDR3 is TGTGCCTGGAGCGGACAGGGCACTGAAGCTTTCTTT. V and J are TRBV30 and TRBJ1-1, with TRBD1 identical over 8 bases. The germline V gene encodes CDR1 GTSNPN and CDR2 SVGIG (reference sequence). J was trimmed by 4 bases and V by 3 bases; bases with no gene match: 1. This CDR3 contains 12 residues.

The J gene is TRBJ1-1, the V gene TRBV7-8; D is unclear. Germline CDR1 and CDR2: SGHVS and FQNEAQ. V was trimmed by 3 bases and J by 1 base, leaving 6 bases between them. This CDR3 contains 13 residues. The CDR3 loop reads CASSFQRNTEAFF. In DNA, the CDR3 is TGTGCCAGCAGCTTCCAGAGGAACACTGAAGCTTTCTTT.

The rearrangement links TRBV7-9 to TRBJ1-2, with 7 positions matching TRBD1. Trimming took 3 bases from V and 10 from J; bases not matched to a gene: 14. Looked up from germline, CDR1 is SEHNR and CDR2 is FQNEAQ (reference sequence). The CDR3 is made up of 15 amino acids. CDR3 protein: CASSFSPARDSDYTF. CDR3 DNA sequence: TGTGCCAGCAGCTTCTCTCCCGCCCGGGACAGCGACTACACCTTC.

The chain carries TRBV27 and TRBJ1-2; maybe TRBD1 (5 bases). Trimming removed 6 bases from V and 4 bases from J, with 21 bases in between. In germline, CDR1 is MNHEY, CDR2 SMNVEV (reference sequence). CDR3 length: 16 residues. CDR3 protein: CASSLIGGRGLYGYTF. CDR3 DNA: TGTGCCAGCAGCCTCATCGGGGGAAGAGGGCTCTATGGCTACACCTTC.

CDR3 DNA: TGCGCCAGCAGCTTGGGTGTGGATGGCTACACCTTC. Translation: CASSLGVDGYTF. The chain recombines TRBV5-1 with TRBJ1-2; no reliable D call. V lost 0 bases and J 6 bases, leaving 6 bases between the germline ends. Germline V gives CDR1 SGHRS, CDR2 YFSETQ. The CDR3 is made up of 12 amino acids. Combining the CDR3 with reference TRBV5-1 and TRBJ1-2 gives the whole variable domain KAGVTQTPRYLIKTRGQQVTLSCSPISGHRSVSWYQQTPGQGLQFLFEYFSETQRNKGNFPGRFSGRQFSNSRSEMNVSTLELGDSALYLCASSLGVDGYTFGSGTRLTVV.

This chain connects TRBV29-1 to TRBJ2-2; 8 bases are shared with TRBD1. Unmatched junction bases numbered 10, after V lost 6 bases and J lost 7 bases. The CDR3 length is 14 residues. Germline-derived CDR1 and CDR2 are SQVTM and ANQGSEA. In nucleotides, the CDR3 is TGCAGCGTAACTCCAGGGGGCGCAGGCGGGGAGCTGTTTTTT. Protein product: CSVTPGGAGGELFF.

This clone was seen just once. This chain joins TRBV6-5 and TRBJ1-4; D remains ambiguous. Trimming pared 2 bases from V and 7 bases from J, leaving 11 bases between. Germline V CDR1 and CDR2: MNHEY, SVGAGI. The CDR3 sequence is 14 residues long. CDR3 loop: CASSYSGEGEKLFF. DNA of the CDR3: TGTGCCAGCAGTTACAGTGGCGAAGGTGAAAAACTGTTTTTT.

V gene TRBV10-1 combines with J gene TRBJ2-3; 11 bases match TRBD1. This CDR3 comprises 16 residues. V dropped 5 bases and J dropped 0; count of bases not matched to a gene: 4. Germline CDR1 is WNHNN and CDR2 is SYGVQD (reference sequence). CDR3 bases: TGCGCCAGCAGTTACGGACAGGGGGCTAGCACAGATACGCAGTATTTT. Amino acid sequence: CASSYGQGASTDTQYF.